This TCR beta chain was recovered during a study of human T cells and chemical hapten exposure (dated by TCRdb to the early 2020s). Regarding the complete study: For sensitization, 2% DPC in acetone was applied to a roughly 2 cm by roughly 2 cm area of upper inner arm skin. Weekly therapeutic DPC doses were additionally applied to the scalp of patients throughout the roughly 25-week study period. Patch tests used Finn chambers with 0.01% DPC on the upper back, scored after 6 days by International Contact Dermatitis Research Group standards. The patient cohort, mostly female, included alopecia areata with under or over 50% scalp involvement, alopecia totalis and alopecia universalis. Libraries were pooled for sequencing, and per-sample TCR yields varied mainly because of small differences in library volumes within the pool. The study tracked peripheral blood TCR repertoire changes in vivo during primary and secondary sensitization to the hapten diphenylcyclopropenone (DPC) in alopecia patients. Blood samples were taken from patients before sensitization (week 0) and then at 2, 6 and about 24 weeks after DPC sensitization. Blood for TCR sequencing was provided by twenty-nine alopecia patients at one to four time points (pre-sensitization, 2, 6 and 24 weeks).

Explained via the paper, the time point label denotes: patch test 1, 2 weeks after DPC sensitization. The treatment or condition tag for this specimen amounts to: therapeutic diphenylcyclopropenone sensitization with weekly scalp DPC. Blood at each patch-test visit was drawn before the patch test was applied. Patients were eligible if aged 18 to 70, diagnosed with alopecia and judged suitable for DPC therapy, and pregnant patients were excluded. Total RNA was extracted from unfractionated whole blood collected in Tempus Blood RNA tubes. Library preparation used RACE. The sequencer was a NextSeq 500. Library preparation attached unique molecular identifiers to individual cDNA molecules for quantitative, reproducible TCR counting. Each blood RNA sample was used to sequence both TCR alpha and TCR beta chains. For the original study's pipeline: The median number of TCRs per sample was approximately 93,000, ranging from about 23,224 to 750,000. The Decombinator software suite was used to annotate the V, J and CDR3 of the TCR reads. For PS versus PT1 abundance plots, all samples were subsampled to the same number of TCRs (28,000). Expanded TCRs were defined as absent before sensitization and observed at least eight times at the 2-week time point. Through fastp at Q25 and MiXCR, TCRdb rebuilt clones from the public reads, retaining in-frame beta chains. Entries that share a CDR3 protein sequence are merged under the most common genes and DNA. TCRdb's processing, not the authors', yielded these V and J calls. This sample comprises some 200,000 distinct CDR3 sequences, around 24% of them detected only once. The ten largest clones add up to over 6.5% of the sample.

General findings and caveats noted by the study authors: DPC sensitization did not change how many TCRs were above 1 in 1000 frequency, and no evidence was found of alterations in global repertoire structure. Repeated subsampling changed both the strength of the expansion versus patch-test correlation and the threshold at which the correlation became significant. Expanded TCRs formed significantly more large CDR3 similarity clusters than pre-sensitization or healthy control sets, consistent with antigen-driven responses. Patch test score correlated positively with the number of PT1 expanded TCRs, reaching significance at thresholds 8, 16 and 32 but not at 4. Because all patients had alopecia, a presumed autoimmune disease, the immune response of the patients might differ from that of healthy individuals.

Between the V and J ends, shortened by 1 base and 6 bases respectively, the junction contains 10 bases. The germline V gene encodes CDR1 SEHNR and CDR2 FQNEAQ (reference sequence). The CDR3 spans 14 residues, from the cysteine through the phenylalanine. The entry retains the CDR3 DNA only, 42 bases that are in frame from base 1. Only a few counts were recorded for this clonotype. There is no known antigen for this receptor. Base quality data are lacking; no much larger clone is found one base away. This TCR derives from a woman aged 50 to 60 with alopecia areata. Some clones in this sample may be carry-over from other donors' samples. The chain employs TRBV7-9 and TRBJ2-1, with the D segment possibly TRBD1 or TRBD2, each aligning over 5 bases. This specimen was whole blood, taken in connection with sensitization to the hapten diphenylcyclopropenone (DPC). The CDR3 region reads CASSLGGNLNEQFF. The sequenced DNA: TGTGCCAGCAGCTTAGGGGGGAACCTCAATGAGCAGTTCTTC.